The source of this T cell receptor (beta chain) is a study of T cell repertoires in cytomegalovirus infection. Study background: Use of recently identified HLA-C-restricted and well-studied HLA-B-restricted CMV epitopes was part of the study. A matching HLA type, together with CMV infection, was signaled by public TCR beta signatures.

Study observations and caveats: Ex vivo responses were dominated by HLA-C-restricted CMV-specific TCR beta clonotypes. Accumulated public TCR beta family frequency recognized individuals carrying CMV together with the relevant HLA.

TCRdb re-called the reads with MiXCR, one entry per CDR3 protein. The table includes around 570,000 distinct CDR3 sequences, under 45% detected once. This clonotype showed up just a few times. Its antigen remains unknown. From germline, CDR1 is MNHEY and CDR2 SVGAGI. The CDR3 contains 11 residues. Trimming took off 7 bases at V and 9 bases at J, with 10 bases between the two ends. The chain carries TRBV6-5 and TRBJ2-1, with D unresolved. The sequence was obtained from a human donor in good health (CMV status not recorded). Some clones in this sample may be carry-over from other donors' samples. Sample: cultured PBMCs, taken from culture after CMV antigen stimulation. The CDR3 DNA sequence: TGTGCCAGCACTTCGAAAGGTGAGCAGTTCTTC. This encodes CASTSKGEQFF.